A single sample gave rise to the 28 T cell receptor beta chains below, sequenced in a study of blood T cell repertoires in COVID-19. The table came from immunoSEQ multiplex PCR; TCRdb's copy has only in-frame clones and leaves some out. The table shows around 100,000 clones, with around 83% occurring only once. The sample comprised peripheral blood. Receptors originate from a woman at least 80 years old with active or convalescent COVID-19.

A single count supports this clone. V is TRBV9 and J is TRBJ2-5, with 16 bases lining up with TRBD2. Germline lookup yields CDR1 SGDLS and CDR2 YYNGEE. V trimming: 2 bases; J trimming: 9 bases; junction bases outside the gene matches: 10. There are 17 residues in the CDR3. As DNA, the CDR3 is TGTGCCAGCAGCGTCTTCGGGACTAGCGGGGGGGCCGAGGCCCAGTACTTC. Its translation: CASSVFGTSGGAEAQYF.

V gene TRBV19 combines with J gene TRBJ2-1; TRBD2 might be the D (6 bases). The V end lost 1 base, the J end lost 3 bases, and 19 bases lay between the germline ends. Germline V gene lookup returns CDR1 LNHDA and CDR2 SQIVND (reference sequence). CDR3 size: 18 residues. Here the CDR3 DNA reads TGTGCCAGTAGTATAGCGTCGGGGAATGGCGGGATCTACAATGAGCAGTTCTTC. It specifies CASSIASGNGGIYNEQFF.

The V gene is TRBV5-8, the J gene TRBJ2-2; possibly TRBD1 for D (5 bases). The germline gives CDR1 SGHTS, CDR2 YDEGEE. With 4 bases removed from V and 3 bases from J, the gap between germline ends came to 13 bases. The CDR3 totals 15 residues. The chain's CDR3 is CASSGAARDTGELFF. CDR3 in DNA: TGTGCCAGCAGCGGGGCCGCTAGGGACACCGGGGAGCTGTTTTTT.

This chain links TRBV7-3 with TRBJ1-5; possible D gene TRBD1, 6 bases. CDR3 length: 17 amino acids. From germline, CDR1 is SGHTA and CDR2 FQGTGA. Trimming cost V 2 bases and J 4 bases, with 18 bases left between them. The chain's CDR3 is CASSLYEWGPKNQPQHF. DNA for the CDR3: TGTGCCAGCAGCTTATATGAGTGGGGGCCAAAAAATCAGCCCCAGCATTTT.

This sequence joins TRBV24-1 and TRBJ1-1; a weak D match, TRBD1 (6 bases). This CDR3 region has 13 residues. The germline V gene has CDR1 KGHDR and CDR2 SFDVKD. The V gene lost 7 bases and the J gene lost 3 bases, with 11 bases spanning the gap. Written as DNA, the CDR3 is TGTGCCACCAGCTGGGGGCAGGACACTGAAGCTTTCTTT. It encodes CATSWGQDTEAFF.

The gene calls are TRBV19 and TRBJ2-2; D gene ambiguous. Germline CDR1 is LNHDA and CDR2 is SQIVND (reference sequence). The CDR3 spans 14 residues. The ends were cut back, 5 bases at V and 2 bases at J, with 9 bases in the middle. The CDR3: CASSLAGNTGELFF. The CDR3 DNA reads TGTGCCAGTAGTTTAGCAGGAAACACCGGGGAGCTGTTTTTT.

The V call is TRBV6-5, the J call TRBJ2-7, with TRBD1 identical over 7 bases. Germline-derived CDR1 and CDR2 are MNHEY and SVGAGI. This CDR3 is 15 amino acids long. Trimming removed 5 bases from V and 0 bases from J; junction bases left unmatched: 7. The CDR3 region is CASSPQGMFSYEQYF. The CDR3 bases are TGTGCCAGCAGTCCACAGGGGATGTTCTCCTACGAGCAGTACTTC.

The genes are TRBV6-5 and TRBJ1-1; 7 bases map to TRBD1. The CDR3 contains 15 residues. Germline assignment: CDR1 MNHEY and CDR2 SVGAGI. The V and J ends lost 7 bases and 0 bases, in that order; junction bases with no gene match: 8. CDR3 amino acids: CASKLSRGVNTEAFF. In DNA, the CDR3 is TGTGCCAGCAAGCTATCCAGGGGGGTGAACACTGAAGCTTTCTTT.

The chain links TRBV7-2 to TRBJ1-3; D gene ambiguous. The CDR3 is 15 residues long. Trimming removed 5 bases at V and 2 bases at J, with 13 bases between. In germline, CDR1 is SGHTA, CDR2 FQGNSA. Here the CDR3 DNA reads TGTGCCAGCAGCCCGTCTGGAGGTGCTGGAAACACCATATATTTT. It is translated as CASSPSGGAGNTIYF.

The chain recombines TRBV5-6 with TRBJ1-3; no definite D call. This CDR3 region has 15 residues. Germline CDR1 is SGHDT and CDR2 is YYEEEE. Deletions cut 4 bases from V and 0 bases from J, with 11 bases between. CDR3 region: CASSPPAGSGNTIYF. For the CDR3, the DNA is TGTGCCAGCAGCCCGCCGGCGGGCTCTGGAAACACCATATATTTT.

The genes are TRBV6-2 or TRBV6-3 and TRBJ2-7; the match to TRBD1 covers 8 bases. V lost 2 bases, J lost 10 bases, and 4 bases stayed unmatched. The germline CDR1 and CDR2 sequences are MNHEY and SVGEGT. The CDR3 contains 12 residues. The CDR3 is CASSYKDRDQYF. CDR3 bases: TGTGCCAGCAGTTACAAGGACAGGGACCAGTACTTC.

The rearrangement joins TRBV19 to TRBJ2-7, with TRBD2 matching 8 bases. Germline assignment: CDR1 LNHDA and CDR2 SQIVND (reference sequence). Trimming took 5 bases from V and 7 from J; bases not matched to a gene: 16. This CDR3 region has 16 residues. In DNA form, the CDR3 reads TGTGCCAGTAGTGACCGCGCGGGAGCGGGAGCGGGGGAGCAGTACTTC. This translates into CASSDRAGAGAGEQYF. Looking up the rest from reference TRBV19 and TRBJ2-7 gives the full variable domain: DGGITQSPKYLFRKEGQNVTLSCEQNLNHDAMYWYRQDPGQGLRLIYYSQIVNDFQKGDIAEGYSVSREKKESFPLTVTSAQKNPTAFYLCASSDRAGAGAGEQYFGPGTRLTVT.

The chain links TRBV28 to TRBJ2-4; 14 nucleotides agree with TRBD2. Germline assignment: CDR1 MDHEN and CDR2 SYDVKM. This CDR3 comprises 19 residues. The J segment lost 1 base and the V segment lost 4 bases, leaving 9 bases of the junction unmatched. CDR3 coding DNA: TGTGCCAGCAGTTCGCTGACTAGCGGGAGGGCCCGGGCCAAAAACATTCAGTACTTC. The encoded protein is CASSSLTSGRARAKNIQYF.

The genes are TRBV5-1 and TRBJ2-1; 8 bases map to TRBD1. The ends lost 4 bases at V and 3 bases at J; junction bases unmatched: 6. Germline V gene data show CDR1 as SGHRS and CDR2 as YFSETQ. The CDR3 length is 15 residues. CDR3 region: CASSPNTGGYNEQFF. CDR3 nucleotide sequence: TGCGCCAGCAGCCCGAATACAGGGGGCTACAATGAGCAGTTCTTC. Looking up the rest from reference TRBV5-1 and TRBJ2-1 gives the full variable domain: KAGVTQTPRYLIKTRGQQVTLSCSPISGHRSVSWYQQTPGQGLQFLFEYFSETQRNKGNFPGRFSGRQFSNSRSEMNVSTLELGDSALYLCASSPNTGGYNEQFFGPGTRLTVL.

The chain is built from TRBV6-2 or TRBV6-3 and TRBJ2-7; D is perhaps TRBD2 (6 bases). V was pared by 5 bases and J by 1 base, with 15 bases between. CDR1 is MNHEY and CDR2 is SVGEGT in the germline V gene. The CDR3 is 15 amino acids. The CDR3 loop reads CASSSRGKLSYEQYF. Written as DNA, the CDR3 is TGTGCCAGCAGTAGCCGGGGGAAGTTGTCCTACGAGCAGTACTTC.

This clone was seen a few times. The chain uses TRBV7-2 and TRBJ2-2; perhaps TRBD2 as D (5 bases). The CDR3 runs to 17 residues. V lost 5 bases, J lost 0 bases, and 16 bases lay in between. The germline CDR1 and CDR2 sequences are SGHTA and FQGNSA. The CDR3 spells CASSLLPPLANTGELFF. CDR3 nucleotides: TGTGCCAGCAGCCTTCTACCCCCACTAGCGAACACCGGGGAGCTGTTTTTT. The entire variable domain, with the rest obtained from reference TRBV7-2 and TRBJ2-2, is as follows: GAGVSQSPSNKVTEKGKDVELRCDPISGHTALYWYRQSLGQGLEFLIYFQGNSAPDKSGLPSDRFSAERTGGSVSTLTIQRTQQEDSAVYLCASSLLPPLANTGELFFGEGSRLTVL.

The J gene is TRBJ1-4, the V gene TRBV7-2, with D possibly matching TRBD1 (6 bases). Germline values: CDR1 SGHTA, CDR2 FQGNSA. V was pared by 4 bases and J by 5 bases, with 11 bases between. This CDR3 has 14 amino acids. CDR3 nucleotide sequence: TGTGCCAGCAGCTCTGGGACAAGAAATGAAAAACTGTTTTTT. Protein product: CASSSGTRNEKLFF. Supplemented by reference TRBV7-2 and TRBJ1-4, the full variable domain reads GAGVSQSPSNKVTEKGKDVELRCDPISGHTALYWYRQSLGQGLEFLIYFQGNSAPDKSGLPSDRFSAERTGGSVSTLTIQRTQQEDSAVYLCASSSGTRNEKLFFGSGTQLSVL.

The chain joins TRBV24-1 to TRBJ2-3; D is unresolved. The V end was cut by 4 bases, the J end by 6 bases, with 7 bases between. Germline V gene data show CDR1 as KGHDR and CDR2 as SFDVKD. CDR3 length: 12 amino acids. The CDR3 DNA reads TGTGCCACCAGTGACGTGGGCGATACGCAGTATTTT. Translating gives CATSDVGDTQYF.

The chain is built from TRBV14 and TRBJ1-1; unclear D gene. Germline V gene sequence: CDR1 SGHDN, CDR2 FVKESK. The CDR3 consists of 13 residues. Deletions cut 4 bases from V and 4 bases from J, with 10 bases between. CDR3 sequence: CASSRQASTEAFF. In DNA form, the CDR3 reads TGTGCCAGCAGCCGGCAGGCCTCCACTGAAGCTTTCTTT.

The chain has TRBV7-2 and TRBJ1-1; D remains unclear. The CDR3 contains 13 residues. Germline lookup yields CDR1 SGHTA and CDR2 FQGNSA. Trimming left V 2 bases short and J 6 bases short, with 10 bases between. The CDR3, as DNA: TGTGCCAGCAGCTTAAACATGGAGGCTGAAGCTTTCTTT. Amino acids: CASSLNMEAEAFF.

V and J are TRBV29-1 and TRBJ1-1; 11 bases match TRBD1. After removal of 3 bases from V and 2 bases from J, the junction contained 8 bases not matched to a gene. Germline V CDR1 and CDR2: SQVTM, ANQGSEA. The CDR3 is made up of 16 amino acids. The CDR3 loop reads CSVDGVGQGANTEAFF. The DNA of the CDR3 is TGCAGCGTTGATGGAGTAGGACAGGGGGCTAACACTGAAGCTTTCTTT.

V is TRBV27 and J is TRBJ2-5, with 8 bases lining up with TRBD1. The CDR3 is made up of 15 amino acids. Germline CDR1 reads MNHEY; CDR2 reads SMNVEV (reference sequence). V dropped 6 bases and J dropped 4; count of bases not matched to a gene: 10. This chain's CDR3 is CASRDPGQDIETQYF. The CDR3 DNA sequence: TGTGCCAGCAGAGATCCGGGACAGGATATAGAGACCCAGTACTTC.

V usage is TRBV6-5 and J usage is TRBJ1-2; 8 bases are shared with TRBD1. The CDR3 is made up of 13 amino acids. Germline trimming cut 6 bases from V and 7 bases from J; bases unmatched to any gene: 7. Germline loops: CDR1 MNHEY, CDR2 SVGAGI. The CDR3 reads CASSRPQGAGYTF. The CDR3 DNA sequence: TGTGCCAGCAGCCGACCTCAGGGGGCTGGCTACACCTTC.

The rearrangement joins TRBV6-6 to TRBJ2-5; no reliable D call. Germline CDR1 reads MNHNY; CDR2 reads SVGAGI (reference sequence). The CDR3 spans 11 residues. Trimming stripped 10 bases from V and 9 bases from J, with 15 bases between. In nucleotides, the CDR3 is TGTGCCACCCGAGAGCCCCCGGCCCAGTACTTC. This codes for CATREPPAQYF.

The V and J genes are TRBV5-5 and TRBJ1-2; unclear D gene. CDR3 size: 15 residues. Trimming removed 2 bases at V and 3 bases at J, with 14 bases between. Germline CDR1 is SGHKS and CDR2 is YYEKEE (reference sequence). The CDR3 is CASSFSDWNYYGYTF. The CDR3 bases are TGTGCCAGCAGCTTCTCGGACTGGAATTACTATGGCTACACCTTC. Drawing the rest from reference TRBV5-5 and TRBJ1-2, the complete variable domain is DAGVTQSPTHLIKTRGQQVTLRCSPISGHKSVSWYQQVLGQGPQFIFQYYEKEERGRGNFPDRFSARQFPNYSSELNVNALLLGDSALYLCASSFSDWNYYGYTFGSGTRLTVV.

This clone was found a few times. The V and J genes are TRBV19 and TRBJ1-2, with no clear D. Germline V CDR1 and CDR2: LNHDA, SQIVND (reference sequence). The CDR3 length is 13 residues. V gave up 1 base and J gave up 8 bases, with 11 bases separating them. CDR3 sequence: CASSIGETGGYTF. The CDR3 DNA follows: TGTGCCAGTAGTATAGGCGAGACGGGAGGCTACACCTTC.

J is TRBJ2-1 and V is TRBV9, with D possibly matching TRBD1 (5 bases). The germline V and J ends were trimmed by 0 bases and 0 bases, with 10 bases remaining between them. The CDR3 contains 16 residues. Germline values: CDR1 SGDLS, CDR2 YYNGEE. The CDR3 loop is CASSVGAGNSYNEQFF. DNA for the CDR3: TGTGCCAGCAGCGTAGGGGCAGGGAACTCCTACAATGAGCAGTTCTTC.

The chain uses TRBV5-1 and TRBJ2-1; 11 bases match TRBD1. Germline CDR1 is SGHRS and CDR2 is YFSETQ. This CDR3 is built from 15 residues. With 4 bases clipped from V and 9 bases from J, the junction kept 9 bases outside the gene matches. The CDR3 reads CASSPQDRGLGEQFF. In DNA, the CDR3 is TGCGCCAGCAGCCCGCAGGACAGGGGGCTGGGTGAGCAGTTCTTC. The entire variable domain, with the rest obtained from reference TRBV5-1 and TRBJ2-1, is as follows: KAGVTQTPRYLIKTRGQQVTLSCSPISGHRSVSWYQQTPGQGLQFLFEYFSETQRNKGNFPGRFSGRQFSNSRSEMNVSTLELGDSALYLCASSPQDRGLGEQFFGPGTRLTVL.